These 18 T cell receptor beta chains share one sample of origin, sequenced in a study of blood T cell repertoires in COVID-19. Sequencing used immunoSEQ multiplex PCR; TCRdb keeps in-frame clones, though not all of them. Altogether 90,000 to 100,000 clones are present, about 70% being singletons, with the ten largest covering just under 25%. Sequenced: peripheral blood. These receptor sequences come from a woman aged 55-69 years in a cohort sampled during active or convalescent COVID-19.

The J gene is TRBJ1-6, the V gene TRBV7-9; 11 positions match TRBD1. This CDR3 contains 12 residues. CDR1 and CDR2 (germline): SEHNR, FQNEAQ (reference sequence). V shed 8 bases and J 9 bases; nucleotides not matched to a gene: 0. The CDR3 nucleotides are TGTGCCAGCGGACAGGGGGCTTCACCCCTCCACTTT. It is translated as CASGQGASPLHF.

V gene TRBV19 combines with J gene TRBJ2-3; tentative D call: TRBD2 (6 bases). V lost 6 bases to trimming and J lost 6 bases, with 13 bases between them. The CDR3 sequence is 13 residues long. Germline V gene lookup returns CDR1 LNHDA and CDR2 SQIVND (reference sequence). The CDR3 nucleotides are TGTGCCAGTAGGGCGGGGAGATTGGATACGCAGTATTTT. Translating it yields CASRAGRLDTQYF.

This clone was detected only once. CDR3 in DNA: TGCAGCGTTTTTGGGTTGCACAGGGACACAGATACGCAGTATTTT. Protein sequence: CSVFGLHRDTDTQYF. The V call is TRBV29-1, the J call TRBJ2-3; D perhaps matches TRBD1 (6 bases). Germline V gives CDR1 SQVTM, CDR2 ANQGSEA. The CDR3 is made up of 15 amino acids. V was trimmed by 5 bases and J by 2 bases, leaving 17 bases between them.

This clone was recorded a few times. The CDR3 nucleotides read TGTGCCAGCAGTCAAACCTACGAGCAGTACTTC. Its protein product is CASSQTYEQYF. J is TRBJ2-7 and V is TRBV2; D is uncertain. CDR1 is SNHLY, CDR2 FYNNEI, per germline. The ends were cut back, 5 bases at V and 2 bases at J, with 4 bases in the middle. The CDR3 contains 11 residues.

V and J are TRBV12-3 or TRBV12-4 and TRBJ2-5; 7 nucleotides match TRBD1. The J segment lost 6 bases and the V segment lost 6 bases, leaving 7 bases of the junction unmatched. This CDR3 comprises 13 residues. The CDR3 sequence is CASSRTGEKTQYF. The CDR3 region has the DNA TGTGCCAGCAGCCGAACAGGGGAAAAGACCCAGTACTTC.

This clone was seen only once. This chain links TRBV3-1 (or the pseudogene TRBV3-2) with TRBJ2-1, with D possibly TRBD2 on 6 matching bases. Deletions cut 4 bases from V and 10 bases from J, with 17 bases between. The V gene's germline CDR1 is LGHDT and CDR2 YNNKEL (reference sequence). The CDR3 loop spans 14 amino acids. The CDR3 DNA sequence: TGTGCCAGCAGCCCTCACCCGGGAGCAGGCGAGCAGTTCTTC. The encoded protein is CASSPHPGAGEQFF.

This clone was picked up a small number of times. The chain carries TRBV2 and TRBJ2-7; D not certain. This CDR3 has 11 amino acids. V lost 6 bases and J lost 6, with 9 bases in between. Looked up from germline, CDR1 is SNHLY and CDR2 is FYNNEI. The DNA for the CDR3 is TGTGCCAGCAGGGAGTCGGGCGAGCAGTACTTC. It is translated as CASRESGEQYF.

This clone was observed once. The rearrangement links TRBV11-3 to TRBJ2-7, with 9 nucleotides matching TRBD1. The ends lost 1 base at V and 5 bases at J; junction bases unmatched: 6. Per germline, CDR1 SGHNT and CDR2 YENEEA. This CDR3 has 15 residues. The CDR3 sequence: CASSLVGTGYHEQYF. CDR3 bases: TGTGCCAGCAGCTTAGTAGGGACAGGGTATCACGAGCAGTACTTC. The full variable domain, with the rest looked up from reference TRBV11-3 and TRBJ2-7, is EAGVVQSPRYKIIEKKQPVAFWCNPISGHNTLYWYLQNLGQGPELLIRYENEEAVDDSQLPKDRFSAERLKGVDSTLKIQPAELGDSAVYLCASSLVGTGYHEQYFGPGTRLTVT.

This rearrangement joins TRBV2 to TRBJ2-4, with a tentative D call TRBD1 (6 bases). Germline V gene sequence: CDR1 SNHLY, CDR2 FYNNEI. There are 14 residues in the CDR3. Trimming removed 4 bases from V and 1 base from J, with 8 bases in between. The CDR3 protein is CASSVQGAKNIQYF. In nucleotides, the CDR3 is TGTGCCAGCAGTGTGCAGGGGGCCAAAAACATTCAGTACTTC.

The chain carries TRBV9 and TRBJ1-2, with TRBD1 matching over 7 bases. This CDR3 contains 14 residues. The ends lost 0 bases at V and 5 bases at J; junction bases unmatched: 4. Germline V gives CDR1 SGDLS, CDR2 YYNGEE. CDR3 residues: CASSVDRGHYGYTF. DNA of the CDR3: TGTGCCAGCAGCGTAGATAGGGGGCATTATGGCTACACCTTC.

The chain employs TRBV11-3 and TRBJ2-2, with D tentatively TRBD1 (5 bases). This CDR3 has 14 amino acids. V lost 4 bases to trimming and J lost 2 bases, with 8 bases between them. Germline CDR1 SGHNT, CDR2 YENEEA. The CDR3, as DNA: TGTGCCAGCAGCTATCAGGGAAACACCGGGGAGCTGTTTTTT. Residues: CASSYQGNTGELFF. Combining the CDR3 with reference TRBV11-3 and TRBJ2-2 gives the whole variable domain EAGVVQSPRYKIIEKKQPVAFWCNPISGHNTLYWYLQNLGQGPELLIRYENEEAVDDSQLPKDRFSAERLKGVDSTLKIQPAELGDSAVYLCASSYQGNTGELFFGEGSRLTVL.

V is TRBV5-1 and J is TRBJ2-3; 9 bases are a match to TRBD2. The CDR3 runs to 16 residues. V was pared by 7 bases and J by 5 bases, with 14 bases of the junction left unmatched. From germline, CDR1 is SGHRS and CDR2 YFSETQ. The CDR3 DNA reads TGCGCCAGCCGGTTCCCCGGGGCTAGCGGGGAAGATACGCAGTATTTT. This translates into CASRFPGASGEDTQYF.

The V call is TRBV9, the J call TRBJ1-1, with 12 positions matching TRBD1. The CDR3 sequence is 17 residues long. Germline-derived CDR1 and CDR2 are SGDLS and YYNGEE. The V segment lost 0 bases and the J segment 3 bases; nucleotides outside the gene matches: 6. The CDR3 nucleotides read TGTGCCAGCAGCGTAGGAGGGACAGGGGGCGCCGACACTGAAGCTTTCTTT. As protein: CASSVGGTGGADTEAFF.

CDR3 amino acids: CASSIRQGGNEQFF. The DNA of the CDR3 is TGTGCCAGCAGCATCCGACAGGGAGGAAATGAGCAGTTCTTC. The chain joins TRBV9 to TRBJ2-1, with D tentatively TRBD1 (7 bases). The CDR3 is 14 amino acids. Germline V gene data show CDR1 as SGDLS and CDR2 as YYNGEE. V dropped 4 bases and J dropped 7 bases, with 15 bases sitting between them.

This chain joins TRBV6-2 or TRBV6-3 and TRBJ1-2; TRBD1 is a possible D gene (5 bases). Germline loops: CDR1 MNHEY, CDR2 SVGEGT. The CDR3 spans 15 residues. Trimming stripped 2 bases from V and 4 bases from J, with 14 bases between. The CDR3 loop reads CASSYRSQGSYGYTF. CDR3 sequence (DNA): TGTGCCAGCAGTTACCGCTCCCAGGGAAGCTATGGCTACACCTTC.

This chain links TRBV12-2 with TRBJ2-1; TRBD1 is taken as the D call from the table, unchecked against the DNA. TRBV12-2 is a pseudogene locus. CDR3 length: 17 residues. The CDR3: CASRSTKDRCSYNEQFF. The CDR3 coding sequence is TGTGCAAGTCGCTCTACCAAGGACAGATGCTCCTACAATGAGCAGTTCTTC.

This clone has only a few counts. The chain joins TRBV2 to TRBJ1-5, with D possibly being TRBD1 (5 bases). Trimming shortened V by 2 bases and J by 0 bases, and 17 bases separated the two germline ends. The germline V gene has CDR1 SNHLY and CDR2 FYNNEI. The CDR3 extends over 18 amino acids. The CDR3 DNA reads as TGTGCCAGCAGTGAATCACCAGGGTTCTTTTATAGCAATCAGCCCCAGCATTTT. This codes for CASSESPGFFYSNQPQHF.

The chain's CDR3 is CASSYKGARNTIYF. CDR3 nucleotide sequence: TGTGCCAGCAGTTATAAGGGGGCGAGAAACACCATATATTTT. The V and J genes are TRBV6-5 and TRBJ1-3; TRBD1 aligns across 7 bases. The germline V gene has CDR1 MNHEY and CDR2 SVGAGI. This CDR3 spans 14 amino acids. Trimming took 3 bases from V and 5 from J; bases not matched to a gene: 4.